This T cell receptor beta chain is drawn from a study of shared clonotypes between healthy human individuals (dated by TCRdb to between 2020 and 2021). For the study in its entirety: Three men and a couple of women, aged 18 to 49 years, made up the cohort. For each donor, CD4 naive and CD4 memory were each given three plates, CD8 naive was given two plates, and CD8 memory was given one plate. Each donor's leukapheresis produced roughly between roughly 0.94 and 9.5 billion PBMCs. To estimate repertoire size and how much clonotype sharing occurs between individuals, the study deeply sequenced the blood TCR repertoires of roughly 5 healthy adults. Libraries were prepared and TCR repertoires were sequenced by different laboratories using diverse techniques, in order to increase sequencing depth and limit assay-specific biases.

In the case of this clone: Its antigen is not yet known. No qualities accompany the bases; no much larger clone lies one base away.

Using the deep immunoSEQ assay, TCR CDR3 regions were amplified from genomic DNA by multiplex PCR. Extracted genomic DNA from each cell subset was spread evenly across all wells of several immunoSEQ 96-well plates, with each plate serving as a replicate. For sorted subsets, around 200 ng genomic DNA, equal to 30,000 to 35,000 T cell genomes, was loaded into each replicate PCR. Purified libraries were quantified with a Qubit 3.0 fluorometer, sized on a Bioanalyzer 2100, and re-quantified with the KAPA Library Quantification kit. Each immunoSEQ 96-well plate was sequenced on its own single-read 150-cycle Illumina NextSeq 550 flow cell. As for the authors' bioinformatics: The immunoSEQ output contained only junctional sequences without quality scores, so filtering could not match that applied to full-length reads. Sequences were annotated with PyIR, a Python wrapper for IgBLAST v1.9, and V/J genes and CDR3 were assigned using IMGT germline references. Reads were removed for weak V/J assignments (E-value above 1e-6), missing CDR3, stop codons, out-of-frame junctions, or ambiguous translated residues. V3J clonotypes were defined by identical inferred V gene, J gene, and CDR3 amino acid sequence. Percentage overlap between repertoires was computed as shared unique clonotypes divided by the size of the smaller repertoire. RTK rarefaction, the Chao1 estimator, and Recon v2.1 estimates of unobserved clonotypes were used to assess repertoire richness. OLGA was used to compute generation probabilities for all TCRbeta clonotypes that the gDNA method yielded from a handful of donors. As stored in TCRdb, this immuneACCESS dataset retains in-frame rearrangements with V and J assigned. A fraction of the clones does not appear; measured against another copy, unresolved V genes explain less than half of the discrepancy, and the remainder lacks a known reason. The V and J calls and the clone size are those of that table, but D and trimming were determined from the DNA. A total of under 2.5 million clones appear in this sample, roughly 92% of them only once. The ten largest clones take up around 0.4% of the sample.

Results and caveats for the whole study, not just this receptor: Higher generation probabilities were observed for clonotypes shared by all four sorted-subset donors than for non-shared clonotypes. Approximately 5% of naive CD4, around 3.5% of naive CD8, approximately 2% of memory CD4, and 0.4% of memory CD8 clonotypes were shared across several donors. Sampling was limited to blood, and TCR repertoires in tissue likely differ from TCR repertoires in blood. Naive subsets generally had larger estimated clonotype richness than memory subsets. Rarefaction of sorted-subset datasets indicated incomplete sequencing despite the large sequencing depth. Because the study included only a small number of donors, the genetic and exposure-history diversity represented was limited. Pairwise subsampling indicated that sequencing depth was expected to affect the degree of clonotype sharing among donors.

Donors were healthy HIV-negative adults with no recently reported acute infections or vaccinations. Only Caucasian adults living in Nashville, Tennessee, USA were represented among the donors. CD4+ T cells were enriched by magnetic negative selection, after which naive cells were positively selected on CD45RA and the negative fraction was taken as the memory subset. Blood was obtained by leukapheresis, after which PBMCs were separated by Ficoll-Histopaque density gradient centrifugation and cryopreserved in liquid nitrogen vapor phase. Analytical flow cytometry was used to check the purity and quantity of each magnetically sorted T cell population. Each sorted fraction had its genomic DNA isolated and then quantified by UV absorbance on a Nanodrop 2000c. Trimmed from V: 2 bases; trimmed from J: 7 bases; junction bases lacking a gene match: 8. From the cysteine through the phenylalanine, the CDR3 covers 15 amino acids. The CDR3 DNA has 45 bases and is translated from base 1. From the germline V gene, CDR1 is SGHRS and CDR2 is YFSETQ.

The TCR was taken from a man aged 18 to 30 in good health. Some clones in this sample may be carry-over from other donors' samples. The V and J segments used are TRBV5-1 and TRBJ2-7, with TRBD2 identical over 11 junction bases. The sample was naive CD4+ T cells from PBMCs. The sample's cell subset or site label, in plain terms: CD45RA+ positively selected. The DNA is as follows: TGCGCCAGCAGCTTAGGTAGCGGGAGGGCCTTGGAGCAGTACTTC. Translated, this is CASSLGSGRALEQYF.